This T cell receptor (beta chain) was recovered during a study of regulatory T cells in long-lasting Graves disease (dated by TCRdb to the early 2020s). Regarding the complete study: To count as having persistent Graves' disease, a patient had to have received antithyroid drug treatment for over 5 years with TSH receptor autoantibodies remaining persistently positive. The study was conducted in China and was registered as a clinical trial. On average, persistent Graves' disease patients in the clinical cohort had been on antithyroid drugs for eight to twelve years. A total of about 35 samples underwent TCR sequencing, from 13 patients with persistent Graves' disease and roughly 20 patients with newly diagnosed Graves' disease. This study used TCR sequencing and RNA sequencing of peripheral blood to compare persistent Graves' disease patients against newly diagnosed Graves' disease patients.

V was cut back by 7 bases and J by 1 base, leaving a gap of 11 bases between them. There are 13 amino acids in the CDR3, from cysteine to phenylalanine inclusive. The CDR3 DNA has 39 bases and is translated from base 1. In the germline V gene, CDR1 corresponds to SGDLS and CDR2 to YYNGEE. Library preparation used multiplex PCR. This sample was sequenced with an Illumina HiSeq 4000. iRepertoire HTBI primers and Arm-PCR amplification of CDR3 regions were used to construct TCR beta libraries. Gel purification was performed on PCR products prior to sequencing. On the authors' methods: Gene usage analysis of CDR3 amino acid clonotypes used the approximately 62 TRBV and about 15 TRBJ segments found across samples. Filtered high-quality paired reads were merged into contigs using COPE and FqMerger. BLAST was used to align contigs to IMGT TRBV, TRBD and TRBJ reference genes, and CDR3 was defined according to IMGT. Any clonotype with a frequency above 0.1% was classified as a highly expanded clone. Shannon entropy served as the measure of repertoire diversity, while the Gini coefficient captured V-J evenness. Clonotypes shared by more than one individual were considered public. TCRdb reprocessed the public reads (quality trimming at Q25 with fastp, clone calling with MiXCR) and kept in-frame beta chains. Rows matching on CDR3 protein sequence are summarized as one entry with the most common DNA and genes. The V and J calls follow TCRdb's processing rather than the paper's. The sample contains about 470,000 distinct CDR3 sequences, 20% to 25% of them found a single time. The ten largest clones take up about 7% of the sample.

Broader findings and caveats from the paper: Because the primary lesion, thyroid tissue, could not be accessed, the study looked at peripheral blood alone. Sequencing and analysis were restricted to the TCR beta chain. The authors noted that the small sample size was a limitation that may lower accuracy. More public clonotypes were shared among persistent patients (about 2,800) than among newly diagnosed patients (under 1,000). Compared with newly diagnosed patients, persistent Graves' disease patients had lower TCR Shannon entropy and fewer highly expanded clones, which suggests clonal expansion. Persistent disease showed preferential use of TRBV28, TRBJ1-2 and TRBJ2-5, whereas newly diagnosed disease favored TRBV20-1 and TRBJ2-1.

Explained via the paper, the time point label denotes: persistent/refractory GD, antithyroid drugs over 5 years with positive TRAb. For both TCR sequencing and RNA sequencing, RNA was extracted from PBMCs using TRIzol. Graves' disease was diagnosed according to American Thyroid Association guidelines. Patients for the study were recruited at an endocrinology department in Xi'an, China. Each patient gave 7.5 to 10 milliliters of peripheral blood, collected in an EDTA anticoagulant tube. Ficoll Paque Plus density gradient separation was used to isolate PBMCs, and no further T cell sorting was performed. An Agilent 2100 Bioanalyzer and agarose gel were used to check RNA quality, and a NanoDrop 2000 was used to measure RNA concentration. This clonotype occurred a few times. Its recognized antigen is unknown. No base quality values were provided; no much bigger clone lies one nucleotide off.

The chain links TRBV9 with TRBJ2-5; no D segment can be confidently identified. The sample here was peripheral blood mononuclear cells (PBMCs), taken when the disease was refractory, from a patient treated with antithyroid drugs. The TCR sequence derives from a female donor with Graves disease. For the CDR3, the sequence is CASALGPQETQYF. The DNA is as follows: TGTGCCAGCGCCCTCGGGCCCCAAGAGACCCAGTACTTC.